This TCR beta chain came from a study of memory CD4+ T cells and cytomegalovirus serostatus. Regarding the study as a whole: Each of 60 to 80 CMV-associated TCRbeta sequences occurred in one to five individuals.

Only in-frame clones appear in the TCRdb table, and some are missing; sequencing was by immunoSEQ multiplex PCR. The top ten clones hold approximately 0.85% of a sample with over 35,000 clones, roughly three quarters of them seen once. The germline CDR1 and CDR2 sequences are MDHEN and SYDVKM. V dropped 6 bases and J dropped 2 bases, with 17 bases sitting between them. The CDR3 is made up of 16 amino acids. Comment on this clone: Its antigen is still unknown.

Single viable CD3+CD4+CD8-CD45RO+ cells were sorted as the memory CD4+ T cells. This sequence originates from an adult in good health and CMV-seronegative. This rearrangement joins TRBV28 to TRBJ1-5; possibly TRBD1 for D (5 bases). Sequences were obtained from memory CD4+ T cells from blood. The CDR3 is CASRPWDGGGNQPQHF. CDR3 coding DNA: TGTGCCAGCAGACCCTGGGACGGAGGGGGCAATCAGCCCCAGCATTTT.